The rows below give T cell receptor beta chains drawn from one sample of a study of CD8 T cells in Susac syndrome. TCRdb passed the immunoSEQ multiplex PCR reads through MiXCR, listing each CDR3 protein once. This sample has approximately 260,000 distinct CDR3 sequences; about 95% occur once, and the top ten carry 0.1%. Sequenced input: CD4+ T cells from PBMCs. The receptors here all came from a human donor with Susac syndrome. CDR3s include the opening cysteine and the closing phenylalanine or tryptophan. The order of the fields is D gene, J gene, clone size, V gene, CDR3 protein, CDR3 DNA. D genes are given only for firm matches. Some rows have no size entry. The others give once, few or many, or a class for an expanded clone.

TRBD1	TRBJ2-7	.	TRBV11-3	CASSPRTGDEQYF	TGTGCCAGCAGCCCAAGGACAGGGGACGAGCAGTACTTC
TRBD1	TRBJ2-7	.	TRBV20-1	CSARGDRGSYEQYF	TGCAGTGCTAGAGGGGACAGGGGCTCCTACGAGCAGTACTTC
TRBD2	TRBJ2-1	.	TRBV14	CASSLYPAGGHEQFF	TGTGCCAGCAGCCTTTATCCGGCGGGAGGGCATGAGCAGTTCTTC
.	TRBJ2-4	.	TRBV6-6	CASSYSTANRDIQYF	TGTGCCAGCAGTTACTCGACGGCGAATAGAGACATTCAGTACTTC
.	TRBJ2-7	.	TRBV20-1	CSARDVSATYEQYF	TGCAGTGCTAGAGATGTATCAGCTACCTACGAGCAGTACTTC
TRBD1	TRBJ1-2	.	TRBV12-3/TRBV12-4	CASTRDRNYGYTF	TGTGCCAGCACCCGGGACAGAAACTATGGCTACACCTTC
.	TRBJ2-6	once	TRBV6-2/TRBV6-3	CASSYSGKVSGANVLTF	TGTGCCAGCAGTTACTCGGGAAAAGTTTCTGGGGCCAACGTCCTGACTTTC
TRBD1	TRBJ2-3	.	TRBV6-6	CASSPRQGADTQYF	TGTGCCAGCAGCCCACGACAGGGGGCAGATACGCAGTATTTT
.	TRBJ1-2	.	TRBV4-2	CASSHNQGDGYTF	TGTGCCAGCAGCCATAATCAGGGAGATGGCTACACCTTC
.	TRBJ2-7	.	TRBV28	CASSLDGTPAYEQYF	TGTGCCAGCAGCCTTGACGGGACGCCCGCCTACGAGCAGTACTTC
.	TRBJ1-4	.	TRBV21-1	CARNNEKLFF	TGTGCCAGAAATAATGAAAAACTGTTTTTT
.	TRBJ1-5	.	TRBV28	CASSGTANQPQHF	TGTGCCAGCAGTGGGACGGCTAATCAGCCCCAGCATTTT
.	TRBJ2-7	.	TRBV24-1	CATSDPSLYEQYF	TGTGCCACCAGTGATCCCTCACTTTACGAGCAGTACTTC
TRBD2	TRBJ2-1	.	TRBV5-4	CASSRGGLAVDEQFF	TGTGCCAGCTCGAGGGGGGGACTAGCGGTAGATGAGCAGTTCTTC
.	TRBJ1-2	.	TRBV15	CATSRERADLGKGYTF	TGTGCCACCAGCAGAGAAAGGGCAGACCTGGGTAAAGGCTACACCTTC
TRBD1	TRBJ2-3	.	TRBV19	CASSTRDRAAADTQYF	TGTGCCAGTAGTACCCGGGACAGGGCGGCCGCAGATACGCAGTATTTT
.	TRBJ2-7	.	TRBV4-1	CASSQVGVPYEQYF	TGCGCCAGCAGCCAAGTCGGAGTGCCCTACGAGCAGTACTTC
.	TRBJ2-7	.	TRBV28	CASSLLAGYEQYF	TGTGCCAGCAGTTTATTAGCAGGCTACGAGCAGTACTTC
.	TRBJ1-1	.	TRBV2	CASREQLNTEAFF	TGTGCCAGCAGGGAACAGCTTAACACTGAAGCTTTCTTT
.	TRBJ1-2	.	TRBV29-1	CSFRIAGPLDGYTF	TGCAGCTTCCGGATCGCTGGGCCCCTAGATGGCTACACCTTC
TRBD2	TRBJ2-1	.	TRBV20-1	CSASPGLASNEQFF	TGCAGTGCTAGTCCGGGACTAGCTTCCAATGAGCAGTTCTTC
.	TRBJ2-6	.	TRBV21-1	CASSKWAGANVLTF	TGTGCCAGCAGCAAGTGGGCTGGGGCCAACGTCCTGACTTTC
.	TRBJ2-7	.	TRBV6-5	CASSRTGHEQYF	TGTGCCAGCAGTAGAACCGGCCACGAGCAGTACTTC
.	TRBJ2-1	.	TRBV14	CASSPLRRNEQFF	TGTGCCAGCAGTCCTTTGAGGCGGAATGAGCAGTTCTTC
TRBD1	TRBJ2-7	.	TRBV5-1	CASSPRGQTPYEQYF	TGCGCCAGCAGCCCCAGGGGACAGACCCCCTACGAGCAGTACTTC
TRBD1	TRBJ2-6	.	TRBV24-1	CATSDSLMTTGVVGGANVLTF	TGTGCCACCAGTGATTCCCTTATGACGACAGGGGTTGTTGGTGGGGCCAACGTCCTGACTTTC
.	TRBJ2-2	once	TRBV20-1	CSAGVRRGELFF	TGCAGTGCTGGGGTGCGCCGCGGGGAGCTGTTTTTT
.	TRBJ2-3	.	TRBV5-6	CASSRFQYTDTQYF	TGTGCCAGCAGCAGGTTCCAATACACAGATACGCAGTATTTT
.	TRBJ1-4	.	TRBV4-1	CASSHPGTTNEKLFF	TGCGCCAGCAGCCACCCAGGGACAACTAATGAAAAACTGTTTTTT
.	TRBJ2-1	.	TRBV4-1	CASSRGAHEQFF	TGCGCCAGCAGCCGGGGGGCCCATGAGCAGTTCTTC
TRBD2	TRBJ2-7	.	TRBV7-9	CASSLTWEGAYEQYF	TGTGCCAGCAGCTTAACATGGGAGGGTGCATACGAGCAGTACTTC
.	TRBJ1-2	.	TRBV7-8	CASSLARQANYGYTF	TGTGCCAGCAGCTTAGCGCGACAGGCGAACTATGGCTACACCTTC
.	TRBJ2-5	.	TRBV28	CASSLGGDGETQYF	TGTGCCAGCAGTCTCGGAGGAGACGGAGAGACCCAGTACTTC
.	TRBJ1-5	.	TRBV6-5	CASSYSRGQQPQHF	TGTGCCAGCAGTTACTCGAGAGGTCAGCAGCCCCAGCATTTT
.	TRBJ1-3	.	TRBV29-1	CSVVFRSTGNTIYF	TGCAGCGTTGTATTTCGGAGTACTGGAAACACCATATATTTT
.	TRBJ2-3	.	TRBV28	CASSLASRPDTQYF	TGTGCCAGCAGTTTAGCTAGTAGGCCAGATACGCAGTATTTT
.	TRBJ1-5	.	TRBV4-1	CASSQGAENQPQHF	TGCGCCAGCAGCCAAGGCGCAGAGAATCAGCCCCAGCATTTT
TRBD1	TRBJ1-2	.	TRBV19	CASRTGVGVSGGYTF	TGTGCCTCCCGAACAGGGGTGGGCGTGAGCGGCGGCTACACCTTC
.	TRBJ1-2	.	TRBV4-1	CASSQDLGQFYGYTF	TGCGCCAGCAGCCAAGACCTCGGACAGTTCTATGGCTACACCTTC
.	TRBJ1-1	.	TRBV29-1	CSTVEDRLNTEAFF	TGCAGCACCGTAGAAGACAGGCTGAACACTGAAGCTTTCTTT
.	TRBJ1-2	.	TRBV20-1	CSARRDQNYGYTF	TGCAGTGCTCGACGGGATCAGAACTATGGCTACACCTTC
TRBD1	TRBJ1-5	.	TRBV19	CASSATGESNQPQHF	TGTGCCAGTAGTGCGACAGGGGAGAGCAATCAGCCCCAGCATTTT
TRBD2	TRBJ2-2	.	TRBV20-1	CSARDSGLAGESGELFF	TGCAGTGCTAGAGATTCAGGACTAGCGGGAGAATCCGGGGAGCTGTTTTTT
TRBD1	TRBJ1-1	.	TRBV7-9	CASSRRGQSNTEAFF	TGTGCCAGCAGCCGCAGGGGACAGTCGAACACTGAAGCTTTCTTT
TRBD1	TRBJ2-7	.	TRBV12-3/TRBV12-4	CASREGQGAFYEQYF	TGTGCCAGCAGGGAAGGACAGGGGGCTTTCTACGAGCAGTACTTC
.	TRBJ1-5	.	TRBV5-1	CASSLGLAGGNQPQHF	TGCGCCAGCAGCTTGGGCCTGGCAGGTGGCAATCAGCCCCAGCATTTT
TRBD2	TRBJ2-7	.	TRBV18	CASSPPTSVHEQYF	TGTGCCAGCTCACCCCCGACTAGCGTTCACGAGCAGTACTTC
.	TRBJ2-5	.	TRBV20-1	CSASIYEQAPRRMGETQYF	TGCAGTGCCAGCATTTACGAGCAAGCCCCCCGAAGAATGGGAGAGACCCAGTACTTC
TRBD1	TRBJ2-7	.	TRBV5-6	CASSLAGTGALYF	TGTGCCAGCAGCTTGGCGGGGACAGGGGCCCTGTACTTC
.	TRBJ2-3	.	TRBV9	CASSVATGPYFTDTQYF	TGTGCCAGCAGCGTAGCAACAGGACCCTACTTCACAGATACGCAGTATTTT
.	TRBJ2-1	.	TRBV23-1	CASSQSRLRCNEQFF	TGCGCCAGCAGTCAATCGAGGTTGAGGTGCAATGAGCAGTTCTTC